Sequencing of this TCR beta chain was carried out in a study of blood T cell repertoires in COVID-19. Two negative PCRs, clearance, or symptom resolution had been documented for recovered Cohort 3 donors. V was trimmed by 7 bases and J by 6 bases, leaving 13 bases between them. Germline V gives CDR1 DFQATT, CDR2 SNEGSKA (reference sequence). This CDR3 spans 11 amino acids. Original processing methods: How many nucleated cells were present was estimated from reference gene primer amplification. Profiled with immunoSEQ multiplex PCR; TCRdb holds only in-frame clones, not every one. V, J and clone size were drawn from that table, and D and trimming were deduced from the DNA. The sample lists fewer than 400,000 clones; approximately 83% were seen once.

Sequencing was done on a sample of PBMCs or T cells enriched from blood (not recorded which). V is TRBV20-1 and J is TRBJ2-7; TRBD1 might be the D (6 bases). The sequence came from a man aged 25-45 years who had recovered from COVID-19. CDR3 in DNA: TGCAGTGTATACAGGGCGTCCGAGCAGTACTTC. Residues: CSVYRASEQYF.